This TCR beta chain was observed in a study of PD-L1 blockade in urothelial cancer. About the study: Blood was tested 3 weeks (second dose) and 6 weeks into treatment.

Study outcomes and limitations: Prediction of better survival came from below-median pretreatment blood TCR clonality.

Locally advanced or metastatic urothelial carcinoma affected all patients. Sample contribution per patient ranged from 1 to 8, covering pretreatment and on-treatment. The table lists this clone with a count of one. The antigen remains undetermined. This CDR3 has 13 amino acids. V lost 5 bases and J 4 bases, leaving 11 bases between the germline ends. Germline V gene sequence: CDR1 SGHTA, CDR2 FQGTGA. Sequenced by immunoSEQ multiplex PCR; TCRdb stores in-frame clones only, minus some. Of around 40,000 clones detected, around nine tenths appear once; the ten largest clones hold around 2%. The receptor was derived from a man aged 55-75 years with urothelial cancer. This sequence joins TRBV7-3 and TRBJ1-1; no clear D gene. The sample in question was PBMCs, obtained around atezolizumab (anti-PD-L1) treatment. In nucleotides, the CDR3 is TGTGCCAGCAGCCCGGTAACGAGCACTGAAGCTTTCTTT. It is translated as CASSPVTSTEAFF.